These 5 T cell receptor beta chains were all obtained from the same sample, sequenced in a study of cytomegalovirus exposure and HLA in healthy donors. PCR amplification relied on 60 Vbeta primers (plus 13 Jbeta primers). The repertoire was sequenced with immunoSEQ multiplex PCR; TCRdb's copy has only in-frame clones and lacks some. This sample has about 190,000 clones, with 70% to 80% found just once. Sequenced input: PBMCs. These receptors came from a woman aged 25-40 years in good health and CMV-seropositive.

The rearrangement links TRBV29-1 to TRBJ2-7; TRBD2 is a possible D gene (6 bases). Germline assignment: CDR1 SQVTM and CDR2 ANQGSEA. With 8 bases removed from V and 2 bases from J, the gap between germline ends came to 10 bases. The CDR3 covers 11 residues. In DNA form, the CDR3 reads TGCAGCTGCGGGGAGACCTACGAGCAGTACTTC. Translation: CSCGETYEQYF.

This clone was seen only a few times. V usage is TRBV18 and J usage is TRBJ2-3; perhaps TRBD2 as D (6 bases). Germline-derived CDR1 and CDR2 are KGHSH and LQKENI. The CDR3 is made up of 13 amino acids. Trimming shortened V by 6 bases and J by 2 bases, and 9 bases separated the two germline ends. The CDR3 DNA follows: TGTGCCAGCTCCCCTAGCGTCACAGATACGCAGTATTTT. It encodes CASSPSVTDTQYF.

The V gene is TRBV5-6, the J gene TRBJ2-5, with TRBD1 matching 9 bases. J lost 7 bases, V lost 3 bases, and 16 bases had no gene match. The CDR3 sequence is 17 residues long. Germline CDR1 and CDR2: SGHDT and YYEEEE. In DNA form, the CDR3 reads TGTGCCAGCAGCTGGTGGTCGGGGACAGGGTCTTTCGGGACCCAGTACTTC. Translating it yields CASSWWSGTGSFGTQYF. Complete variable domain (other parts from reference TRBV5-6 and TRBJ2-5): DAGVTQSPTHLIKTRGQQVTLRCSPKSGHDTVSWYQQALGQGPQFIFQYYEEEERQRGNFPDRFSGHQFPNYSSELNVNALLLGDSALYLCASSWWSGTGSFGTQYFGPGTRLLVL.

The chain couples TRBV6-5 to TRBJ1-1; D remains ambiguous. The CDR3 is 14 amino acids. Germline V CDR1 and CDR2: MNHEY, SVGAGI. Trimming left V 6 bases short and J 7 bases short, with 18 bases between. The DNA of the CDR3 is TGTGCCAGCAGCCACCCCCGGGGTCGGAATGAAGCTTTCTTT. Its protein product is CASSHPRGRNEAFF.

V gene TRBV15 combines with J gene TRBJ2-3, with 9 bases that match TRBD2. CDR1 and CDR2 (germline): LNHNV, YYDKDF (reference sequence). The CDR3 is made up of 20 amino acids. After removal of 0 bases from V and 2 bases from J, the junction contained 15 bases not matched to a gene. CDR3 loop: CATSRDFVLAGKGYTDTQYF. The CDR3 coding sequence is TGTGCCACCAGCAGAGATTTTGTTCTAGCGGGGAAGGGGTACACAGATACGCAGTATTTT.